These 5 T cell receptor beta chains were all obtained from the same sample, sequenced in a study of blood T cell repertoires in COVID-19. This table comes from immunoSEQ multiplex PCR, and its TCRdb copy is limited to in-frame clones, with some not included. The sample has 200,000 to 300,000 clones; 70% to 90% are singletons. The sequenced material came from peripheral blood. These receptors were taken from a man aged 50 to 60 with acute or convalescent COVID-19.

This sequence joins TRBV11-2 and TRBJ2-2, with TRBD1 matching over 8 bases. V was pared by 0 bases and J by 6 bases, with 15 bases of the junction left unmatched. Germline CDR1 SGHAT, CDR2 FQNNGV. CDR3 length equals 19 residues. CDR3 in DNA: TGTGCCAGCAGCTTAGAAAGACCGGGTGGCAGGGGGCTCTCCGGGGAGCTGTTTTTT. Translated, it gives CASSLERPGGRGLSGELFF.

The chain has TRBV7-2 and TRBJ2-7; D not certain. Between the trimmed V and J ends, which lost 1 base and 3 bases, there was a span of 7 bases. This CDR3 is built from 13 residues. CDR1 is SGHTA and CDR2 is FQGNSA in the germline V gene. The CDR3 spells CASSLVQNYEQYF. CDR3 nucleotides: TGTGCCAGCAGCTTAGTACAGAACTACGAGCAGTACTTC.

This clone was observed a few times. The J gene is TRBJ1-6, the V gene TRBV30; weak D call: TRBD1 (6 bases). The ends were cut back, 1 base at V and 6 bases at J, with 13 bases in the middle. The CDR3 totals 15 residues. CDR1 is GTSNPN, CDR2 SVGIG, per germline (reference sequence). Written as DNA, the CDR3 is TGTGCCTGGAGTGAGGAAGGGGGTTTTAATTCACCCCTCCACTTT. This sequence encodes CAWSEEGGFNSPLHF.

This chain joins TRBV7-6 and TRBJ2-2; 8 bases agree with TRBD2. V shed 1 base, J shed 6 bases, and the junction held 10 bases outside the gene matches. Per germline, CDR1 SGHVS and CDR2 FNYEAQ. CDR3 size: 17 residues. The CDR3 here is CASSLGLSGGPAGELFF. The CDR3, as DNA: TGTGCCAGCAGCTTAGGGCTGTCGGGGGGGCCGGCCGGGGAGCTGTTTTTT.

CDR3 loop: CASGLVAGWGGETQYF. CDR3 coding DNA: TGTGCTAGTGGTTTGGTGGCCGGGTGGGGAGGAGAGACCCAGTACTTC. The J gene is TRBJ2-5, the V gene TRBV12-5; TRBD2 might be the D (6 bases). The CDR3 is 16 residues long. The V end lost 0 bases, the J end lost 4 bases, and 15 bases lay between the germline ends. Germline CDR1 is LGHNT and CDR2 is FRNRAP.